This is a list of T cell receptor beta chains from one sample in a study of T-cell reconstitution after alpha-beta-depleted transplantation in children. Each CDR3 protein is one row after TCRdb ran MiXCR on the PCR reads. The repertoire has 150,000 to 250,000 distinct CDR3 sequences, about 14% of them found once; the top ten carry around 14%. This material consisted of PBMCs from the stem cell graft donor, taken from the stem cell graft. The receptors were gathered from a human donor who donated a stem cell graft to a child with acute lymphoblastic leukemia. Each CDR3 is given with its conserved first and last residue. The D gene is left open where the match is weak. Some rows have no size entry. The others give once, few or many, or a class for an expanded clone.

V: TRBV20-1; D: TRBD2; J: TRBJ2-5; size: NA; CDR3: CSARALAGDETQYF; DNA: TGCAGTGCCAGGGCACTAGCGGGAGACGAGACCCAGTACTTC
V: TRBV7-2; D: NA; J: TRBJ2-3; size: many; CDR3: CASSLDGYPADTQYF; DNA: TGTGCCAGCAGCTTAGACGGCTACCCGGCAGATACGCAGTATTTT
V: TRBV28; D: NA; J: TRBJ1-1; size: few; CDR3: CASSSTILGAFF; DNA: TGTGCCAGCAGTAGTACCATCCTGGGAGCTTTCTTT
V: TRBV5-1; D: TRBD2; J: TRBJ2-1; size: many; CDR3: CASSLGTSGEYNEQFF; DNA: TGCGCCAGCAGCTTGGGGACTAGCGGGGAATACAATGAGCAGTTCTTC
V: TRBV27; D: NA; J: TRBJ2-5; size: many; CDR3: CASTKSRALETQYF; DNA: TGTGCCAGCACTAAGTCGCGGGCGTTAGAGACCCAGTACTTC
V: TRBV6-5; D: NA; J: TRBJ1-6; size: NA; CDR3: CASSWDRGGNSPLHF; DNA: TGTGCCAGCAGTTGGGACCGGGGGGGGAATTCACCCCTCCACTTT
V: TRBV5-8; D: NA; J: TRBJ1-1; size: many; CDR3: CASSFGGTSEAFF; DNA: TGTGCCAGCAGCTTCGGGGGGACATCTGAAGCTTTCTTT
V: TRBV6-1; D: NA; J: TRBJ2-1; size: many; CDR3: CASRKYTSSYNEQFF; DNA: TGTGCCAGCAGAAAATATACCAGCTCCTACAATGAGCAGTTCTTC
V: TRBV20-1; D: TRBD2; J: TRBJ2-7; size: many; CDR3: CSASTSGSSYEQYF; DNA: TGCAGTGCCTCTACTAGCGGGAGCTCCTACGAGCAGTACTTC
V: TRBV10-3; D: NA; J: TRBJ2-3; size: many; CDR3: CAISAPSETDTQYF; DNA: TGTGCCATCAGTGCCCCTAGCGAAACAGATACGCAGTATTTT
V: TRBV7-9; D: NA; J: TRBJ2-5; size: many; CDR3: CASSFSQGQETQYF; DNA: TGTGCCAGCAGCTTCAGTCAGGGCCAAGAGACCCAGTACTTC
V: TRBV7-9; D: NA; J: TRBJ2-7; size: NA; CDR3: CASSLEVVHEQYF; DNA: TGTGCCAGCAGCTTAGAAGTAGTCCACGAGCAGTACTTC
V: TRBV12-3/TRBV12-4; D: NA; J: TRBJ1-1; size: many; CDR3: CASSLRQGNTEAFF; DNA: TGTGCCAGCAGTTTAAGGCAGGGGAACACTGAAGCTTTCTTT
V: TRBV20-1; D: TRBD1; J: TRBJ1-5; size: many; CDR3: CSVAQGDQPQHF; DNA: TGCAGTGTAGCGCAGGGGGATCAGCCCCAGCATTTT
V: TRBV7-2; D: NA; J: TRBJ2-7; size: NA; CDR3: CASSLGTAISYEQYF; DNA: TGTGCCAGCAGCTTAGGGACAGCCATTTCCTACGAGCAGTACTTC
V: TRBV5-1; D: TRBD1; J: TRBJ2-5; size: NA; CDR3: CASSGQVGETQYF; DNA: TGCGCCAGCAGTGGACAGGTTGGGGAGACCCAGTACTTC
V: TRBV6-2/TRBV6-3; D: TRBD1; J: TRBJ2-7; size: few; CDR3: CASSYAPGQGPHEQYF; DNA: TGTGCCAGCAGTTATGCCCCGGGACAGGGACCCCACGAGCAGTACTTC
V: TRBV10-3; D: NA; J: TRBJ2-1; size: many; CDR3: CAIRERTKNEQFF; DNA: TGTGCCATCAGAGAGAGGACCAAGAATGAGCAGTTCTTC
V: TRBV7-9; D: NA; J: TRBJ1-1; size: many; CDR3: CASSSRAEAFF; DNA: TGTGCCAGCAGCTCTAGGGCTGAAGCTTTCTTT
V: TRBV5-1; D: NA; J: TRBJ1-2; size: few; CDR3: CASSPAAGGGYTF; DNA: TGCGCCAGCAGCCCCGCTGCGGGGGGAGGCTACACCTTC
V: TRBV7-9; D: NA; J: TRBJ2-1; size: many; CDR3: CASSPGEGEDNEQFF; DNA: TGTGCCAGCAGCCCAGGGGAGGGCGAAGATAATGAGCAGTTCTTC
V: TRBV6-6; D: TRBD1; J: TRBJ2-7; size: many; CDR3: CASSPDRDEQYF; DNA: TGTGCCAGCAGTCCCGACAGGGACGAGCAGTACTTC
V: TRBV6-2/TRBV6-3; D: TRBD2; J: TRBJ2-7; size: many; CDR3: CASSRYGVGVTSGAPYEQYF; DNA: TGTGCCAGCAGTCGCTACGGGGTCGGGGTGACTAGCGGGGCCCCCTACGAGCAGTACTTC
V: TRBV28; D: NA; J: TRBJ2-3; size: many; CDR3: CASSPGLLNTQYF; DNA: TGTGCCAGCAGTCCTGGGCTTCTTAATACGCAGTATTTT
V: TRBV20-1; D: NA; J: TRBJ1-1; size: NA; CDR3: CSAREVRAFF; DNA: TGCAGTGCTAGAGAGGTGAGGGCTTTCTTT
V: TRBV12-3/TRBV12-4; D: NA; J: TRBJ2-7; size: many; CDR3: CASSSGGPEQYF; DNA: TGTGCCAGCAGTTCTGGGGGCCCCGAGCAGTACTTC
V: TRBV7-6; D: NA; J: TRBJ2-3; size: many; CDR3: CASSEGGTQYF; DNA: TGTGCCAGCTCGGAAGGGGGTACGCAGTATTTT
V: TRBV5-1; D: NA; J: TRBJ2-6; size: many; CDR3: CASSPDYSSGANVLTF; DNA: TGCGCCAGCAGCCCGGACTATAGCTCTGGGGCCAACGTCCTGACTTTC
V: TRBV5-1; D: NA; J: TRBJ1-4; size: NA; CDR3: CASTQRPTNEKLFF; DNA: TGCGCCAGCACCCAGCGACCAACTAATGAAAAACTGTTTTTC